This T cell receptor beta chain was sequenced in a study of CD8 T cells in Susac syndrome. With random hexamers, reverse transcription was performed on about 0.45 to 1 ug of RNA. TCRdb re-analysed the immunoSEQ multiplex PCR reads in MiXCR, keeping a single row per CDR3 protein. The profile covers just under 150,000 distinct CDR3 sequences, with approximately 93% appearing a single time and about 0.076% taken by the ten largest. CDR3 length: 16 residues. V lost 0 bases to trimming and J lost 2 bases, with 15 bases between them. Per the germline V gene, CDR1 is SGHRS and CDR2 is YFSETQ. From blood CD8+ and CD4+ T cells, TCR beta sequences were generated. In contrast to the negatively isolated CD8+ and CD4+ T cells, TEMRA cells were FACS-enriched.

V and J are TRBV5-1 and TRBJ2-7; D may be TRBD2 (6 bases). Material: CD4+ T cells from PBMCs. The clonotype originates from a human donor in good health. CDR3 sequence: CASSLGLLGGAYEQYF. The CDR3 nucleotides read TGCGCCAGCAGCTTGGGACTTCTGGGGGGAGCCTACGAGCAGTACTTC.